These 19 T cell receptor beta chains originate from one sample sequenced in a study of blood T cell repertoires in COVID-19. TCRdb's copy holds only in-frame clones and misses some; the assay was immunoSEQ multiplex PCR. The table shows 310,000 or so clones, with about 93% occurring only once. The sequenced sample consisted of PBMCs or T cells enriched from blood (not recorded which). The receptors were gathered from a woman between 25 and 40 years old who had recovered from COVID-19.

This clone was recorded only once. The chain uses TRBV5-8 and TRBJ2-4; TRBD1 agrees at 7 bases. The germline V gene has CDR1 SGHTS and CDR2 YDEGEE. J was trimmed by 4 bases and V by 4 bases; bases with no gene match: 5. The CDR3 runs 14 residues. The DNA for the CDR3 is TGTGCCAGCAGCCGCCTGACAGGGAAAAACATTCAGTACTTC. Translation: CASSRLTGKNIQYF. Drawing the rest from reference TRBV5-8 and TRBJ2-4, the complete variable domain is EAGVTQSPTHLIKTRGQQATLRCSPISGHTSVYWYQQALGLGLQFLLWYDEGEERNRGNFPPRFSGRQFPNYSSELNVNALELEDSALYLCASSRLTGKNIQYFGAGTRLSVL.

The chain carries TRBV18 and TRBJ2-5, with TRBD1 matching 8 bases. This CDR3 is built from 14 residues. Germline assignment: CDR1 KGHSH and CDR2 LQKENI. V was clipped by 5 bases and J by 2 bases; unmatched bases: 4. CDR3 bases: TGTGCCAGCTCATTGACAGGGGTTCAAGAGACCCAGTACTTC. As protein: CASSLTGVQETQYF.

This clone was observed a single time. The rearrangement uses TRBV5-8 and TRBJ2-5; TRBD2 matches 11 bases. Germline values: CDR1 SGHTS, CDR2 YDEGEE. This CDR3 spans 16 amino acids. Trimming took 9 bases from V and 0 from J; bases not matched to a gene: 10. CDR3 bases: TGTGCCACCAGGGCCTTAGCGGGAGGGTACCAAGAGACCCAGTACTTC. It encodes CATRALAGGYQETQYF.

This clone was seen only a few times. The chain employs TRBV5-1 and TRBJ1-4, with 7 nucleotides matching TRBD1. J gave up 7 bases and V 0 bases, and 3 bases lay outside the gene matches. Per germline, CDR1 SGHRS and CDR2 YFSETQ. The CDR3 is 14 residues long. The CDR3 reads CASSLDRGGEKLFF. The DNA of the CDR3 is TGCGCCAGCAGCTTGGACAGGGGAGGTGAAAAACTGTTTTTT.

The chain has TRBV28 and TRBJ2-1; a possible D gene is TRBD2 (6 bases). CDR3 length: 16 residues. Trimming pared 6 bases from V and 9 bases from J, leaving 24 bases between. Germline CDR1 MDHEN, CDR2 SYDVKM. The CDR3: CASRWSTGTGVGEQFF. The CDR3 DNA is TGTGCCAGCAGATGGAGTACCGGGACTGGGGTCGGTGAGCAGTTCTTC.

The CDR3 here is CASSRDSIYEQYF. The CDR3 coding sequence is TGTGCCAGCAGCCGGGACAGCATCTACGAGCAGTACTTC. The genes are TRBV2 and TRBJ2-7, with 7 positions matching TRBD1. J gave up 3 bases and V 6 bases, and 5 bases lay outside the gene matches. CDR1 and CDR2 (germline): SNHLY, FYNNEI. The CDR3 has 13 residues. The whole variable domain, filled in from reference TRBV2 and TRBJ2-7, reads EPEVTQTPSHQVTQMGQEVILRCVPISNHLYFYWYRQILGQKVEFLVSFYNNEISEKSEIFDDQFSVERPDGSNFTLKIRSTKLEDSAMYFCASSRDSIYEQYFGPGTRLTVT.

V is TRBV4-3 and J is TRBJ2-2, with 10 positions matching TRBD2. V trimming: 2 bases; J trimming: 10 bases; junction bases outside the gene matches: 4. The CDR3 has 14 amino acids. Germline V CDR1 and CDR2: LGHNA, YSLEER. The DNA of the CDR3 is TGCGCCAGCAGCCAAAGCGGGAGGGCCGTGGAGCTGTTTTTT. This gives the protein CASSQSGRAVELFF.

This sequence joins TRBV29-1 and TRBJ1-1; a weak D match, TRBD1 (5 bases). The CDR3 is 12 residues long. The germline gives CDR1 SQVTM, CDR2 ANQGSEA. Trimming cost V 3 bases and J 4 bases, with 9 bases left between them. The DNA for the CDR3 is TGCAGCGTTGACAGGGCCGGCACTGAAGCTTTCTTT. Protein: CSVDRAGTEAFF.

The chain links TRBV6-5 to TRBJ1-2; tentative D call: TRBD1 (5 bases). The germline V gene has CDR1 MNHEY and CDR2 SVGAGI. This CDR3 spans 16 amino acids. Trimming left V 2 bases short and J 2 bases short, with 15 bases between. CDR3 residues: CASSYNRKGINYGYTF. The CDR3 bases are TGTGCCAGCAGTTACAACCGTAAGGGGATAAACTATGGCTACACCTTC.

The chain recombines TRBV19 with TRBJ2-5; D gene uncertain. Trimming cost V 3 bases and J 1 base, with 9 bases left between them. The CDR3 consists of 14 residues. Germline V gene data show CDR1 as LNHDA and CDR2 as SQIVND (reference sequence). CDR3 DNA sequence: TGTGCCAGTAGTATGTCTCACAGCCAAGAGACCCAGTACTTC. The encoded protein is CASSMSHSQETQYF.

The gene calls are TRBV19 and TRBJ2-7; possible D gene TRBD2, 5 bases. CDR1 and CDR2 from the germline V gene are LNHDA and SQIVND (reference sequence). The ends were cut back, 1 base at V and 3 bases at J, with 13 bases in the middle. This CDR3 is 15 amino acids long. The CDR3 sequence: CASSIGLASRYEQYF. The CDR3 DNA sequence: TGTGCCAGTAGTATAGGCTTAGCGTCTCGCTACGAGCAGTACTTC. The full variable domain, completed using reference TRBV19 and TRBJ2-7, is DGGITQSPKYLFRKEGQNVTLSCEQNLNHDAMYWYRQDPGQGLRLIYYSQIVNDFQKGDIAEGYSVSREKKESFPLTVTSAQKNPTAFYLCASSIGLASRYEQYFGPGTRLTVT.

The chain is built from TRBV27 and TRBJ1-6; 9 nucleotides align to TRBD1. Germline loops: CDR1 MNHEY, CDR2 SMNVEV (reference sequence). This CDR3 is built from 16 residues. V trimming: 5 bases; J trimming: 7 bases; junction bases outside the gene matches: 9. The CDR3 region is CASSQLQGARNSPLHF. In nucleotides, the CDR3 is TGTGCCAGCAGTCAATTACAGGGGGCGAGGAATTCACCCCTCCACTTT.

The gene calls are TRBV5-1 and TRBJ2-7; D may be TRBD1 (6 bases). The CDR3 totals 15 residues. Germline CDR1 SGHRS, CDR2 YFSETQ. The germline V and J ends were trimmed by 5 bases and 2 bases, with 17 bases remaining between them. The CDR3: CASRNTNDRTYEQYF. For the CDR3, the DNA is TGCGCCAGCAGGAACACCAACGACAGGACCTACGAGCAGTACTTC.

This clone has only a few counts. The rearrangement joins TRBV28 to TRBJ2-2; maybe TRBD2 (6 bases). Trimming took off 7 bases at V and 4 bases at J, with 10 bases between the two ends. The CDR3 runs 13 residues. Germline CDR1 and CDR2: MDHEN and SYDVKM. The CDR3 loop reads CASISGGTGELFF. In DNA form, the CDR3 reads TGTGCCAGCATATCCGGGGGCACCGGGGAGCTGTTTTTT.

This sequence joins TRBV5-1 and TRBJ2-1; the match to TRBD2 covers 11 bases. The J segment lost 6 bases and the V segment lost 7 bases, leaving 3 bases of the junction unmatched. The CDR3 has 13 amino acids. Germline CDR1 SGHRS, CDR2 YFSETQ. For the CDR3, the DNA is TGCGCCAGCGGGACTAGCGGCGGCAATGAGCAGTTCTTC. It codes for CASGTSGGNEQFF.

The chain combines TRBV7-2 with TRBJ1-2; 7 nucleotides agree with TRBD1. This CDR3 contains 18 residues. CDR1 and CDR2 from the germline V gene are SGHTA and FQGNSA. V lost 5 bases, J lost 2 bases, and 17 bases stayed unmatched. The CDR3 nucleotides read TGTGCCAGCAGCCCCCAACCGTCGGGCGGACAGGTGAACTATGGCTACACCTTC. As protein: CASSPQPSGGQVNYGYTF.

The count of this clone is one. DNA of the CDR3: TGTGCCAGCAGTTTATGGCAGGGCCTCAACACCGGGGAGCTGTTTTTT. Translating gives CASSLWQGLNTGELFF. The V and J genes are TRBV28 and TRBJ2-2, with D tentatively TRBD1 (5 bases). This CDR3 spans 16 amino acids. The germline V gene has CDR1 MDHEN and CDR2 SYDVKM. The ends were cut back, 0 bases at V and 2 bases at J, with 10 bases in the middle.

The J gene is TRBJ1-1, the V gene TRBV6-2 or TRBV6-3; 9 bases align to TRBD1. The germline V gene encodes CDR1 MNHEY and CDR2 SVGEGT. This CDR3 is 15 amino acids long. Unmatched junction bases numbered 9, after V lost 5 bases and J lost 5 bases. As DNA, the CDR3 is TGTGCCAGCAGTGACAAACAGGGGGCCTTAACTGAAGCTTTCTTT. Encoded protein: CASSDKQGALTEAFF.

J is TRBJ2-7 and V is TRBV4-2, with TRBD1 as a possible D gene (6 bases). The V end was cut by 4 bases, the J end by 7 bases, with 23 bases between. Germline values: CDR1 LGHNA, CDR2 YNFKEQ. The length of the CDR3 is 16 residues. The CDR3 loop reads CASSLTPGLRGGEQYF. The DNA for the CDR3 is TGTGCCAGCAGCCTCACTCCGGGCCTCAGGGGTGGGGAGCAGTACTTC.